Given below is one T cell receptor beta chain in context. Its specificity is not known. The data originate from a study of cytomegalovirus exposure and HLA in healthy donors. Study results and caveats: Later genetic work tied a missense DCLRE1C variant to beta-chain V and J trimming. Many donors shared some public TCRs, even though most TCR sequences were rare. Sequencing depth across donors, presence/absence analyses assumed, was roughly uniform. Upon later analysis, HLA-associated TCR beta chains proved more clonally expanded than other, equally common chains.

Both 60 Vbeta primers and 13 Jbeta primers went into the PCR. Libraries were prepared by immunoSEQ multiplex PCR; TCRdb keeps only in-frame clonotypes and omits some of them. This table holds around 94,000 clones, 50% to 80% found once. The CDR3 length is 19 residues. Germline V CDR1 and CDR2: SGHRS, YFSETQ. J was trimmed by 2 bases and V by 1 base; bases with no gene match: 12. This chain uses TRBV5-1 with TRBJ2-3, with 11 nucleotides matching TRBD2. What was sequenced was PBMCs. The receptor comes from a young man in good health and CMV-seronegative. CDR3 residues: CASSLLSPLAGGTTDTQYF. In DNA form, the CDR3 reads TGCGCCAGCAGCTTGCTGTCTCCCTTAGCGGGAGGGACCACAGATACGCAGTATTTT.